A single sample is the source of the 8 T cell receptor beta chains below, sequenced in a study of cytomegalovirus exposure and HLA in healthy donors. 60 Vbeta and 13 Jbeta primers were used in PCR. Assay: immunoSEQ multiplex PCR; the TCRdb copy retains only in-frame clones and omits some. The repertoire has 150,000 or so clones, around three quarters of them found once; the top ten carry around 13%. The sample consisted of PBMCs. These receptors were taken from a man aged 40-49 years in good health and CMV-seropositive.

This clone was detected a few times. Different DNA sequences within this sample yield the same CDR3. CDR3 loop: CASSLVASGRETQYF. The CDR3 nucleotides read TGTGCCAGCAGCTTGGTGGCTAGCGGGAGGGAGACCCAGTACTTC. The rearrangement uses TRBV5-6 and TRBJ2-5; 11 bases are shared with TRBD2. J lost 5 bases, V lost 0 bases, and 3 bases had no gene match. The length of the CDR3 is 15 residues. CDR1 is SGHDT, CDR2 YYEEEE, per germline.

Comment on this clone: This CDR3 is also generated by other DNA sequences in the sample. The chain is built from TRBV21-1 and TRBJ2-1; TRBD2, the table's D call, lacks a check against the DNA. TRBV21-1 constitutes a pseudogene. The CDR3 sequence is 17 residues long. This chain's CDR3 is CASSKDALAGCYNEQFF. CDR3 nucleotides: TGTGCCAGCAGCAAGGATGCCCTAGCGGGATGCTACAATGAGCAGTTCTTC.

This chain links TRBV2 with TRBJ2-7; 7 nucleotides align to TRBD1. The germline CDR1 and CDR2 sequences are SNHLY and FYNNEI. CDR3 length equals 16 residues. The ends lost 3 bases at V and 0 bases at J; junction bases unmatched: 8. Here the CDR3 DNA reads TGTGCCAGCAGTGATCCGGGACAGACCTCCTCCTACGAGCAGTACTTC. Residues: CASSDPGQTSSYEQYF.

V gene TRBV7-8 combines with J gene TRBJ2-1, with TRBD2 matching over 9 bases. The J segment lost 4 bases and the V segment lost 7 bases, leaving 11 bases of the junction unmatched. CDR1 is SGHVS, CDR2 FQNEAQ, per germline. This CDR3 is built from 16 residues. CDR3 coding DNA: TGTGCCAGCACCCCCCTCCGACTAGCGGCATACAATGAGCAGTTCTTC. Amino acids: CASTPLRLAAYNEQFF.

This chain uses TRBV29-1 with TRBJ1-5; D is possibly TRBD1 (6 bases). Germline V gene data show CDR1 as SQVTM and CDR2 as ANQGSEA. CDR3 length: 13 amino acids. The V end was cut by 6 bases, the J end by 3 bases, with 12 bases between. In nucleotides, the CDR3 is TGCAGCGTCGACACAGGGAACAATCAGCCCCAGCATTTT. As protein: CSVDTGNNQPQHF.

CDR3 amino acids: CASSQEPGQGASGGRNQPQHF. The CDR3 region has the DNA TGCGCCAGCAGCCAAGAACCTGGACAGGGGGCTTCGGGCGGCAGGAATCAGCCCCAGCATTTT. J is TRBJ1-5 and V is TRBV4-3; 11 nucleotides match TRBD1. V was clipped by 0 bases and J by 4 bases; unmatched bases: 17. Germline values: CDR1 LGHNA, CDR2 YSLEER. The CDR3 sequence is 21 residues long.

About this clone: Other nucleotide sequences from this sample produce the same CDR3. The J gene is TRBJ2-7, the V gene TRBV27, with 8 bases lining up with TRBD2. V shed 0 bases and J 0 bases; nucleotides not matched to a gene: 1. The CDR3 totals 15 residues. Germline V gene data show CDR1 as MNHEY and CDR2 as SMNVEV (reference sequence). CDR3 bases: TGTGCCAGCAGTTTATCAACTAGCGGCTCCTACGAGCAGTACTTC. Its protein product is CASSLSTSGSYEQYF.

The table lists this clone with a few counts. This rearrangement joins TRBV7-9 to TRBJ2-2; 8 nucleotides agree with TRBD1. This CDR3 has 16 residues. V shed 1 base, J shed 1 base, and the junction held 2 bases outside the gene matches. In germline, CDR1 is SEHNR, CDR2 FQNEAQ (reference sequence). CDR3 protein: CASSLEDRENTGELFF. CDR3 nucleotides: TGTGCCAGCAGCTTAGAGGACAGGGAGAACACCGGGGAGCTGTTTTTT.